Here is one T cell receptor (beta chain) with its context. It lacks a known antigen. No qualities accompany the bases; no much larger clone lies one base away. The junction carries 14 bases between V and J, which are trimmed by 2 bases and 2 bases respectively. The germline V gene encodes CDR1 KGHDR and CDR2 SFDVKD. The cysteine opens and the phenylalanine closes a CDR3 of 16 amino acids. Just CDR3 DNA is preserved here, 48 bases in frame from base 1. The immunoSEQ Assay, a bias-controlled multiplex PCR, was used to amplify TCRbeta CDR3 regions from genomic DNA. Processing in the source paper ran as follows. The number of nucleated cells in each sample was estimated by amplification of reference gene primers within the assay. To quantify the absolute abundance of each unique TCRbeta CDR3 rearrangement, sequence reads were collapsed and filtered. For each sample, productive Simpson clonality was calculated as the square root of Simpson's diversity index across productive rearrangements. Held by TCRdb, this immuneACCESS table contains in-frame sequences only and omits some clones. Under half of the omission traces to an unresolved V gene where checked; the cause of the rest is unknown. V and J calls and clone size come straight from that table; D and trimming were deduced from the DNA. In this sample the table shows tens of thousands of clones, around three quarters of which occur a single time. The top ten clones comprise more than 55% of the sample.

The data are from a study of blood T cell repertoires in COVID-19 (dated by TCRdb to the early 2020s). Context from the whole study: Samples from collaborators originated in the United States, Italy and Spain and spanned both the acute and convalescent phases of COVID-19. The repertoires were made available in a free public database intended to serve as a resource for research on the immune response to SARS-CoV-2. The prospective study material was composed of cDNA or gDNA derived from T cells, B-cell-depleted T cells, or PBMCs. Nearly every sample came with metadata listing a de-identified subject ID, COVID-19 status, age in years and sex. Deeply sampled blood TCRbeta repertoires from subjects exposed to, actively infected with, or recovered from COVID-19 were included in the dataset. Where available, HLA class I and class II types were taken from metadata supplied by the sample provider and were not determined by assay-based typing. Samples came from the ongoing ImmuneRACE study (first 160 participants) plus 1,254 subjects from 6 global collaborators.

The collaborating institutions used their own protocols to collect whole blood in K2EDTA tubes. For TCRbeta analysis, collaborator samples were shipped as frozen whole blood, as isolated PBMCs, or as DNA extracted from either sample type. What the authors observed across the whole study: The amount of clinical and demographic metadata varied by source and participant and was provided uncurated.

The sample taken for sequencing was peripheral blood. The TCR was taken from a man older than 75 with acute or convalescent COVID-19. In this chain, TRBV24-1 is recombined with TRBJ2-5; possibly the D gene is TRBD1, per 6 matching bases. The nucleotide sequence is given as TGTGCCACCAGTGATTCGGCCCAGGGGTCACAAGAGACCCAGTACTTC. This sequence encodes CATSDSAQGSQETQYF.